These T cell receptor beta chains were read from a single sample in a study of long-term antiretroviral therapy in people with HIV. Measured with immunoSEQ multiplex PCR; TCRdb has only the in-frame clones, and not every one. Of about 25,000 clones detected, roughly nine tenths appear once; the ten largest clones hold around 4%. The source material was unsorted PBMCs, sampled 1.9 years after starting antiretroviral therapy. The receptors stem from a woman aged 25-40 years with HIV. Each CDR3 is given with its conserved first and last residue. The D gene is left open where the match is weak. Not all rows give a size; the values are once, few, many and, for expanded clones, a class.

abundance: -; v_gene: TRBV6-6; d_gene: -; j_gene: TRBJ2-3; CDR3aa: CASSYGGVGTDTQYF; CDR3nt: TGTGCCAGCAGTTACGGCGGGGTGGGGACAGATACGCAGTATTTT
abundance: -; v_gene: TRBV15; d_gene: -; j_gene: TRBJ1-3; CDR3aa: CATSRDRGDTIYF; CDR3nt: TGTGCCACCAGCAGAGATCGGGGAGACACCATATATTTT
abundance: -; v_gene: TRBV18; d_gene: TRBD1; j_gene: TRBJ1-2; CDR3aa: CASSPGQTYYGYTF; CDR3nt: TGTGCCAGCTCACCGGGACAGACCTACTATGGCTACACCTTC
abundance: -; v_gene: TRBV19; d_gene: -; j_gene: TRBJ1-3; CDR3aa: CASSISRSSGNTIYF; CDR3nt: TGTGCCAGTAGTATTTCGCGGAGCTCTGGAAACACCATATATTTT
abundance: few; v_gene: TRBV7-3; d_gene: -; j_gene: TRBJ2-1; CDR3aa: CASSLTRSRNSYNEQFF; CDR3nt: TGTGCCAGCAGCTTAACTCGGAGCAGAAACTCCTACAATGAGCAGTTCTTC
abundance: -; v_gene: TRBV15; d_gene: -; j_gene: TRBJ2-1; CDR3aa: CATSRGQPYNEQFF; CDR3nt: TGTGCCACCAGCAGAGGCCAGCCCTACAATGAGCAGTTCTTC
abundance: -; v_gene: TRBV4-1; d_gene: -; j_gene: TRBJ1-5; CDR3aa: CASSQDHGTLSYSNQPQHF; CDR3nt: TGCGCCAGCAGCCAAGATCACGGGACACTTTCCTATAGCAATCAGCCCCAGCATTTT
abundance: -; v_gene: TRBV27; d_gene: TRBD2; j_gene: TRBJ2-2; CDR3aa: CASSPGLAGGPAGELFF; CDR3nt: TGTGCCAGCAGTCCGGGACTAGCGGGGGGGCCGGCCGGGGAGCTGTTTTTT
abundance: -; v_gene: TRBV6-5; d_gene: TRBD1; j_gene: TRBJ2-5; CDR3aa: CASSFGDRGGETQYF; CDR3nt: TGTGCCAGCAGTTTTGGGGACAGGGGCGGGGAGACCCAGTACTTC
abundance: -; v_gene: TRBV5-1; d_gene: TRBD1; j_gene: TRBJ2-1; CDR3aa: CASSNTQGSSYNEQFF; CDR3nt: TGCGCCAGCAGCAACACACAGGGGAGCTCCTACAATGAGCAGTTCTTC
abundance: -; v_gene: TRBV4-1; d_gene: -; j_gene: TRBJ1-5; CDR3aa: CASSTGGGANQPQHF; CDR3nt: TGCGCCAGCAGCACCGGTGGAGGGGCCAATCAGCCCCAGCATTTT
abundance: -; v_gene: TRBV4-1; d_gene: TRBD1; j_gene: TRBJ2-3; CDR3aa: CASSQAGGTDTQYF; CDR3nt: TGCGCCAGCAGCCAAGCAGGGGGTACAGATACGCAGTATTTT
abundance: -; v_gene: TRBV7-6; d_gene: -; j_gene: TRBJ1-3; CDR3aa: CASSLSGNTIYF; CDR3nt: TGTGCCAGCAGCTTAAGTGGAAACACCATATATTTT
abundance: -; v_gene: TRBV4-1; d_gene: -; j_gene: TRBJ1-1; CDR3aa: CASSQPRKEIIYMNTEAFF; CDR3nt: TGCGCCAGCAGCCAACCCCGGAAGGAGATCATCTACATGAACACTGAAGCTTTCTTT
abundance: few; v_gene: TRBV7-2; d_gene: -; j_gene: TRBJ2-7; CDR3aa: CASSLEPAGEQYF; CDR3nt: TGTGCCAGCAGCTTAGAACCGGCCGGCGAGCAGTACTTC
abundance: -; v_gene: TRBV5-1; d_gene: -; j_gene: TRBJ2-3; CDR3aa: CASTSGGYNTDTQYF; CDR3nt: TGCGCCAGCACCTCTGGGGGGTACAACACAGATACGCAGTATTTT
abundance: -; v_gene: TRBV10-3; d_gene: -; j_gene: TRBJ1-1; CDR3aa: CAISESAAKQTEAFF; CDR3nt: TGTGCCATCAGTGAGTCCGCGGCGAAACAGACTGAAGCTTTCTTT
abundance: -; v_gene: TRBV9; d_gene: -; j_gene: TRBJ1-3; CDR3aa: CASSSLPGVSGNTIYF; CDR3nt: TGTGCCAGCAGCTCCCTCCCGGGGGTCTCTGGAAACACCATATATTTT